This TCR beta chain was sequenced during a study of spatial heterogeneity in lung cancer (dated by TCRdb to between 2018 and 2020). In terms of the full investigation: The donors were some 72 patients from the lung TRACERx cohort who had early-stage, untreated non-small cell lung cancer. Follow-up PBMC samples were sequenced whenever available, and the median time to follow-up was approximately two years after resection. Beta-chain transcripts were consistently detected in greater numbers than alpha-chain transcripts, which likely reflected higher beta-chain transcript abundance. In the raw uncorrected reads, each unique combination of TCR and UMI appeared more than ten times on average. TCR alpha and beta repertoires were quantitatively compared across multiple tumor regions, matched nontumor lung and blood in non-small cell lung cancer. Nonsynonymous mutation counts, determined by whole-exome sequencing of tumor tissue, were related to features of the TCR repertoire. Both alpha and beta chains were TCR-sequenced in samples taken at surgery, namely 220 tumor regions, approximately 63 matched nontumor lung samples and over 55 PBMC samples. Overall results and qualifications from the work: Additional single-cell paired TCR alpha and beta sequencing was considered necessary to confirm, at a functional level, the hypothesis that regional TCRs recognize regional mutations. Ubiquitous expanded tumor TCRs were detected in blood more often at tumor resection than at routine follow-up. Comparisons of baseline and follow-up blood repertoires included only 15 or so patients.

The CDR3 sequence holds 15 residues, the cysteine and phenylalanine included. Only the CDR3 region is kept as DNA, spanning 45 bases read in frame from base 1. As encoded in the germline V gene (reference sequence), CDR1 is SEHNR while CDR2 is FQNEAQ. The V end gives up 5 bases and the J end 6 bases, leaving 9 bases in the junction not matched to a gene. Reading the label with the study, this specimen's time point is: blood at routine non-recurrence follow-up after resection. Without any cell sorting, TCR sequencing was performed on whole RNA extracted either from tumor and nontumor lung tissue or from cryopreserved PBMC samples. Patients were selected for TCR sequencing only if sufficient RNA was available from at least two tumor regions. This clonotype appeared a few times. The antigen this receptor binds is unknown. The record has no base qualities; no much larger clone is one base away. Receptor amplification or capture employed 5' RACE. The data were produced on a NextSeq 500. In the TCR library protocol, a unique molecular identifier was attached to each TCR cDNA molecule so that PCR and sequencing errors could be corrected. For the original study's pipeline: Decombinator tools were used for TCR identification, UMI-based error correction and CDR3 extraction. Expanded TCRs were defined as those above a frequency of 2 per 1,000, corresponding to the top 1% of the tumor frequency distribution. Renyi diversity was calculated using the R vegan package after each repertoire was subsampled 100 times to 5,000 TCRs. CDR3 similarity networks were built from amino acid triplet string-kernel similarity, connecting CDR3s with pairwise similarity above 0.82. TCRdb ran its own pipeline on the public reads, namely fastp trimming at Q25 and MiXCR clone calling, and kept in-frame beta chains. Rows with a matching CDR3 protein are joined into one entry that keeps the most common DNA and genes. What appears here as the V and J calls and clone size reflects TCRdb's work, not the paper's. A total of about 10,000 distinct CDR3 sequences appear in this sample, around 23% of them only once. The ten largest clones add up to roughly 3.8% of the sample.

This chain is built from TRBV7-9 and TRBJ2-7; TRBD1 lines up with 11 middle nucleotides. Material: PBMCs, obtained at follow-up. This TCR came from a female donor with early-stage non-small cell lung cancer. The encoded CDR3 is CASSSPLGTGGEQYF. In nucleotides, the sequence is TGTGCCAGCAGCAGCCCCCTAGGGACAGGGGGCGAGCAGTACTTC.